This entry concerns a single TCR beta chain. The data originate from a study of CD8+ T cells in alopecia areata. cDNA serving as the sequencing template came from extracted, reverse transcribed RNA. The table came from immunoSEQ multiplex PCR; TCRdb's copy has only in-frame clones and leaves some out. The sample includes 150,000 to 200,000 clones, more than 55% seen only once; the top ten take roughly 1.3%. Stated treatment: oral pan-JAK inhibitor, 5-10 mg twice daily. CDR1 LNHDA and CDR2 SQIVND come from the germline V gene (reference sequence). Losses at the gene ends were 1 base for V and 4 bases for J; bases not matched to a gene: 6. The CDR3 is 15 amino acids.

The TCR originated in a human donor with alopecia areata. The rearrangement uses TRBV19 and TRBJ2-5; TRBD1 matches at 7 bases. Sequencing used CD4+ T cells sorted from blood, obtained around week 50, from a patient treated with tofacitinib. CDR3 amino acids: CASSIATGVRETQYF. The CDR3 nucleotides read TGTGCCAGTAGTATAGCAACAGGGGTTCGAGAGACCCAGTACTTC.